These 17 T cell receptor beta chains came from one sample sequenced in a study of radiotherapy plus CTLA-4 blockade in lung cancer. Assay: immunoSEQ multiplex PCR; the TCRdb copy retains only in-frame clones and omits some. The table has about 60,000 clones, 60% to 80% seen once. The sequencing here drew on peripheral blood, taken from a patient treated with radiotherapy plus ipilimumab. The receptors originated from a human donor with non-small cell lung cancer who had a complete response to radiotherapy plus ipilimumab.

This clone has only a few counts. The V gene is TRBV30, the J gene TRBJ2-7; D perhaps matches TRBD1 (6 bases). The CDR3 has 11 residues. Trimming removed 3 bases from V and 3 bases from J, with 6 bases in between. CDR1 GTSNPN and CDR2 SVGIG come from the germline V gene (reference sequence). CDR3 region: CAWSRGYEQYF. DNA of the CDR3: TGTGCCTGGAGCAGGGGCTACGAGCAGTACTTC.

The CDR3 nucleotides read TGTGCCAGCAGCTTGGGGGGGACAGGTAGTGAGACCCAGTACTTC. The encoded protein is CASSLGGTGSETQYF. The J gene is TRBJ2-5, the V gene TRBV5-4; 8 bases align to TRBD1. Trimming at V came to 0 bases and at J to 5 bases, leaving 6 bases not matched to a gene. CDR1 and CDR2 from the germline V gene are SGHNT and YYREEE (reference sequence). The CDR3 has 15 amino acids. Based on the CDR3 plus reference TRBV5-4 and TRBJ2-5, the full variable domain is ETGVTQSPTHLIKTRGQQVTLRCSSQSGHNTVSWYQQALGQGPQFIFQYYREEENGRGNFPPRFSGLQFPNYSSELNVNALELDDSALYLCASSLGGTGSETQYFGPGTRLLVL.

The gene calls are TRBV4-3 and TRBJ1-2; D is perhaps TRBD1 (6 bases). In germline, CDR1 is LGHNA, CDR2 YSLEER. CDR3 length equals 17 residues. The V gene lost 4 bases and the J gene lost 7 bases, with 25 bases spanning the gap. CDR3 nucleotides: TGCGCCAGCAGCCCCTACCACCTCCAGGGGTATGATCGTGGCTACACCTTC. Protein: CASSPYHLQGYDRGYTF.

The rearrangement uses TRBV6-8 and TRBJ1-2, with D possibly TRBD1 on 6 matching bases. Germline CDR1 and CDR2: MNHGY and SAAAGT. This CDR3 region has 12 residues. Trimming left V 4 bases short and J 8 bases short, with 11 bases between. This CDR3 reads CASSLDSWGYTF. CDR3 coding DNA: TGTGCCAGCAGTTTGGACAGCTGGGGCTACACCTTC.

This clone was recorded once. The chain carries TRBV28 and TRBJ1-2; 8 bases match TRBD1. The CDR3 consists of 12 residues. Germline loops: CDR1 MDHEN, CDR2 SYDVKM. J lost 4 bases, V lost 9 bases, and 4 bases had no gene match. The CDR3 here is CASGQGFYGYTF. The CDR3 DNA sequence: TGTGCCAGTGGACAGGGATTCTATGGCTACACCTTC.

This clone showed up just once. The chain combines TRBV19 with TRBJ2-5, with D hard to call. The CDR3 length is 11 residues. Trimming stripped 7 bases from V and 4 bases from J, with 7 bases between. CDR1 and CDR2 (germline): LNHDA, SQIVND (reference sequence). In DNA form, the CDR3 reads TGTGCCAGTACCCTAGGAGAGACCCAGTACTTC. It yields the protein CASTLGETQYF.

V usage is TRBV19 and J usage is TRBJ1-1, with unresolved D. The V and J ends lost 4 bases and 8 bases respectively, with 17 bases between them. Germline lookup yields CDR1 LNHDA and CDR2 SQIVND (reference sequence). The CDR3 is 14 residues long. CDR3 in amino acids: CASSTQPMAGEAFF. For the CDR3, the DNA is TGTGCCAGTAGTACCCAACCGATGGCGGGGGAAGCTTTCTTT.

The V and J genes are TRBV5-1 and TRBJ1-3, with D tentatively TRBD1 (5 bases). The CDR3 is made up of 14 amino acids. V lost 0 bases and J 5 bases, leaving 9 bases between the germline ends. The germline V gene encodes CDR1 SGHRS and CDR2 YFSETQ. CDR3 in DNA: TGCGCCAGCAGCTTGGAGCAGGGTCGAAACACCATATATTTT. This codes for CASSLEQGRNTIYF.

The chain has TRBV2 and TRBJ2-5, with TRBD1 matching over 9 bases. Trimming took 3 bases from V and 8 from J; bases not matched to a gene: 1. Germline CDR1 is SNHLY and CDR2 is FYNNEI. The CDR3 covers 12 residues. The CDR3 nucleotides read TGTGCCAGCAGTGAGGACAGGGGAACCCAGTACTTC. Encoded protein: CASSEDRGTQYF.

The chain has TRBV30 and TRBJ2-7, with D maybe TRBD1 (5 bases). Trimming stripped 8 bases from V and 3 bases from J, with 14 bases between. The germline gives CDR1 GTSNPN, CDR2 SVGIG (reference sequence). The CDR3 is 12 residues long. The CDR3 DNA follows: TGTGCCCTGGGTAGGGGTTACTACGAGCAGTACTTC. This codes for CALGRGYYEQYF.

This clone was detected a few times. V and J are TRBV19 and TRBJ2-1; possible D gene TRBD2, 7 bases. The CDR3 is made up of 15 amino acids. Looked up from germline, CDR1 is LNHDA and CDR2 is SQIVND (reference sequence). The V and J ends lost 4 bases and 9 bases respectively, with 19 bases between them. The CDR3 sequence is CASSRGGAGVPEQFF. CDR3 nucleotide sequence: TGTGCCAGTAGTAGGGGGGGCGCGGGAGTACCTGAGCAGTTCTTC.

This clone was recorded only once. The rearrangement links TRBV5-8 to TRBJ2-1, with D perhaps matching TRBD1 (8 bases). The CDR3 has 15 residues. Trimming left V 0 bases short and J 4 bases short, with 11 bases between. The germline V gene encodes CDR1 SGHTS and CDR2 YDEGEE. This CDR3 is CASSLDRGGYNEQFF. The CDR3 region has the DNA TGTGCCAGCAGCTTGGACAGGGGGGGGTACAATGAGCAGTTCTTC.

This chain connects TRBV29-1 to TRBJ2-1; perhaps TRBD2 as D (6 bases). CDR1 and CDR2 (germline): SQVTM, ANQGSEA. The CDR3 has 13 residues. With 6 bases removed from V and 10 bases from J, the gap between germline ends came to 19 bases. The DNA of the CDR3 is TGCAGCGTAGCCCGGGACTTATCTGGCGAGCAGTTCTTC. Translation: CSVARDLSGEQFF.

This clone was observed at least ten times. CDR3 nucleotides: TGTGCCAGCAGCGTCGGCTACGAGCAGTACTTC. Translated, it gives CASSVGYEQYF. The chain joins TRBV6-6 to TRBJ2-7; D unresolved. Germline CDR1 reads MNHNY; CDR2 reads SVGAGI (reference sequence). This CDR3 is 11 amino acids long. Trimming took 6 bases from V and 3 from J, leaving 6 bases between them.

The table lists this clone with a few counts. The genes are TRBV10-2 and TRBJ2-1, with D perhaps matching TRBD2 (6 bases). The V gene lost 6 bases and the J gene lost 0 bases, with 12 bases spanning the gap. This CDR3 has 15 residues. Germline V gene data show CDR1 as WSHSY and CDR2 as SAAADI. The CDR3 loop is CASRGGRSSYNEQFF. The CDR3 nucleotides are TGCGCCAGCAGGGGAGGCCGGAGCTCCTACAATGAGCAGTTCTTC.

The V and J genes are TRBV7-9 and TRBJ1-2, with D possibly TRBD1 on 6 matching bases. The V end lost 1 base, the J end lost 7 bases, and 13 bases lay between the germline ends. The CDR3 sequence is 14 residues long. Per the germline V gene, CDR1 is SEHNR and CDR2 is FQNEAQ (reference sequence). CDR3 bases: TGTGCCAGCAGCTTAGGGCAGGGGCGAGGTGGCTACACCTTC. It is translated as CASSLGQGRGGYTF.

The count of this clone is one. The gene calls are TRBV27 and TRBJ2-3; possible D gene TRBD2, 5 bases. Germline V CDR1 and CDR2: MNHEY, SMNVEV (reference sequence). CDR3 length equals 15 residues. V gave up 3 bases and J gave up 2 bases, with 12 bases separating them. The CDR3 sequence is CASSFAGILTDTQYF. CDR3 nucleotide sequence: TGTGCCAGCAGTTTCGCCGGGATCCTCACAGATACGCAGTATTTT.